The 2 T cell receptor beta chains listed next were all sequenced from one sample in a study of cytomegalovirus exposure and HLA in healthy donors. The PCR employed 60 Vbeta primers together with 13 Jbeta primers. Using immunoSEQ multiplex PCR, the repertoire was profiled, and TCRdb retains in-frame clones only, with some absent. This table holds 180,000 or so clones, approximately 80% found once. Material for sequencing was PBMCs. The source of these receptors is a female donor in good health and CMV-seronegative.

J is TRBJ2-7 and V is TRBV10-3, with TRBD2 identical over 9 bases. Germline V lookup: CDR1 ENHRY, CDR2 SYGVKD. J was trimmed by 3 bases and V by 10 bases; bases with no gene match: 4. This CDR3 spans 12 amino acids. CDR3 DNA sequence: TGTGCCACGGCGGGGGGGGTCTACGAGCAGTACTTC. Translating it yields CATAGGVYEQYF.

The V call is TRBV28, the J call TRBJ2-1; unclear D gene. Germline V CDR1 and CDR2: MDHEN, SYDVKM. The CDR3 covers 13 residues. Deletions cut 3 bases from V and 1 base from J, with 4 bases between. As DNA, the CDR3 is TGTGCCAGCAGTTTCGCGTCCTACAATGAGCAGTTCTTC. Its translation: CASSFASYNEQFF.